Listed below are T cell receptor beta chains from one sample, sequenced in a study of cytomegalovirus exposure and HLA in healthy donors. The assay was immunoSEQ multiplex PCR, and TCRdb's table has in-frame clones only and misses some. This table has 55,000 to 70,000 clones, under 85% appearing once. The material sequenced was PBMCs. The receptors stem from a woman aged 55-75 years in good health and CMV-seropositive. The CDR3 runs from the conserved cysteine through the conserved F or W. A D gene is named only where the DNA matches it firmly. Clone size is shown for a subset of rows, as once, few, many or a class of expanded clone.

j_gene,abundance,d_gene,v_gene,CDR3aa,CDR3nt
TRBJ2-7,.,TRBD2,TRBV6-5,CASRLLAGGTTEQYF,TGTGCCAGCAGGTTACTAGCGGGAGGCACCACCGAGCAGTACTTC
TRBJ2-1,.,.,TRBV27,CASRAVRGLNNEQFF,TGTGCCAGCAGGGCGGTTAGGGGACTGAACAATGAGCAGTTCTTC
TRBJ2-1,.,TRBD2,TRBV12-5,CASGLEGLAGAFREQFF,TGTGCTAGTGGTTTGGAAGGACTAGCGGGGGCTTTTCGTGAGCAGTTCTTC
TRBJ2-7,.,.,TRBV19,CASRPGHSTSYEQYF,TGTGCCAGTAGACCGGGACACTCTACCTCCTACGAGCAGTACTTC
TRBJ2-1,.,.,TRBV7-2,CASSLRVNEQFF,TGTGCCAGCAGCCTCCGGGTGAATGAGCAGTTCTTC
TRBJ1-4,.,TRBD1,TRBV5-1,CASSPGTVATNEKLFF,TGCGCCAGCAGCCCAGGGACAGTTGCAACTAATGAAAAACTGTTTTTT
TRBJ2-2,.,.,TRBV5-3,CARSLAGLVKTGELFF,TGTGCCAGAAGCTTGGCAGGGCTGGTGAAGACCGGGGAGCTGTTTTTT
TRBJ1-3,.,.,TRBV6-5,CASSWTVSGNTIYF,TGTGCCAGCAGTTGGACAGTCTCTGGAAACACCATATATTTT
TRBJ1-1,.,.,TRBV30,CAWSVDPGGATEAFF,TGTGCCTGGAGTGTAGACCCCGGGGGGGCCACTGAAGCTTTCTTT
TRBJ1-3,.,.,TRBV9,CASSNPNTIYF,TGTGCCAGCAGCAACCCGAACACAATATATTTT
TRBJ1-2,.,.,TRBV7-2,CASSRGSRDGYTF,TGTGCCAGCAGCCGGGGGTCTAGGGATGGCTACACCTTC
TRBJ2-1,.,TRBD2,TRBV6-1,CASRSSGGSYNEQFF,TGTGCCAGCAGGTCCAGCGGGGGATCCTACAATGAGCAGTTCTTC
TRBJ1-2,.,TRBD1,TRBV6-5,CASSGQGGGYTF,TGTGCCAGCAGCGGACAGGGTGGTGGCTACACCTTC
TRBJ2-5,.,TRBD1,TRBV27,CASSPSDRGRLYF,TGTGCCAGCAGTCCTTCGGACAGGGGGCGTTTGTACTTC
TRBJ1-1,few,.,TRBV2,CASSKTGRNTEAFF,TGTGCCAGCAGTAAAACAGGACGGAACACTGAAGCTTTCTTT
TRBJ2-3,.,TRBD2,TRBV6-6,CASRRLAASTDTQYF,TGTGCCAGCAGACGACTAGCGGCTAGCACAGATACGCAGTATTTT
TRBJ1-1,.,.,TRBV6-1,CASSAREGQNTEAFF,TGTGCCAGCAGTGCTCGGGAGGGCCAGAACACTGAAGCTTTCTTT
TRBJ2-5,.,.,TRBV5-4,CASSSRLPPQETQYF,TGTGCCAGCAGTTCAAGACTTCCCCCTCAAGAGACCCAGTACTTC
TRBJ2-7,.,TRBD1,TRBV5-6,CASSHGTAYEQYF,TGTGCCAGCAGCCACGGGACAGCCTACGAGCAGTACTTC
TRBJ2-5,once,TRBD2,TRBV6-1,CASSERGWGETQYF,TGTGCCAGCAGTGAGCGGGGGTGGGGGGAGACCCAGTACTTC
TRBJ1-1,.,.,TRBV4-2,CASSQRSGKGTEAFF,TGTGCCAGCAGCCAGAGGTCAGGGAAGGGCACTGAAGCTTTCTTT
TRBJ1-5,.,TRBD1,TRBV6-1,CASSGQGARVTGPQHF,TGTGCCAGCAGTGGACAGGGGGCACGTGTGACGGGGCCCCAGCATTTT
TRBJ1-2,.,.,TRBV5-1,CASSLGTERGYTF,TGCGCCAGCAGCTTGGGGACAGAGCGTGGCTACACCTTC
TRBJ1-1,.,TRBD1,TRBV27,CASSLADRAKTEAFF,TGTGCCAGCAGTTTGGCGGACAGGGCGAAGACTGAAGCTTTCTTT
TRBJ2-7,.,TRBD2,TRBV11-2,CASSLGRGGRLYEQYF,TGTGCCAGCAGCTTAGGGCGGGGGGGCAGGTTGTACGAGCAGTACTTC
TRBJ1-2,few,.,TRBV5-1,CASSLDPSGVGYTF,TGCGCCAGCAGCTTGGACCCCTCCGGTGTTGGCTACACCTTC
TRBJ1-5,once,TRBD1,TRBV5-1,CASSYGQGRGPQHF,TGCGCCAGCAGCTACGGACAGGGCAGGGGGCCCCAGCATTTT
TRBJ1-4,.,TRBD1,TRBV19,CASSFPTGGNEKLFF,TGTGCCAGTAGCTTCCCGACAGGGGGTAATGAAAAACTGTTTTTT
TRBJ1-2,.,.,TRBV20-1,CSARDGYGYTF,TGCAGTGCTAGAGACGGCTATGGCTACACCTTC
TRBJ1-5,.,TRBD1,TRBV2,CASTGQNNQPQHF,TGTGCCAGCACGGGACAGAACAATCAGCCCCAGCATTTT
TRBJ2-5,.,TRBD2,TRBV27,CASSPQAGEQETQYF,TGTGCCAGCAGTCCACAAGCGGGGGAGCAAGAGACCCAGTACTTC
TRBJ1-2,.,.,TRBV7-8,CASSLNRDYGYTF,TGTGCCAGCAGCTTAAACAGGGACTATGGCTACACCTTC
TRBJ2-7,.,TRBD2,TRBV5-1,CASSALGLAVSYEQYF,TGCGCCAGCAGCGCCCTGGGACTAGCGGTCTCCTACGAGCAGTACTTC
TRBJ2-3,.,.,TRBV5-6,CASSLVGELTHTQYF,TGTGCCAGCAGCTTGGTCGGGGAGCTCACACATACGCAGTATTTT
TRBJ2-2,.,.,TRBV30,CAWSVGQGTGELFF,TGTGCCTGGAGTGTAGGGCAGGGGACCGGGGAGCTGTTTTTT
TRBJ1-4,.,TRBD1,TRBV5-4,CASSPLPGQGVTNEKLFF,TGTGCCAGCAGCCCACTCCCGGGACAGGGGGTAACTAATGAAAAACTGTTTTTT
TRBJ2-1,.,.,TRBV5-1,CASSLVQRVYNEQFF,TGCGCCAGCAGCTTGGTCCAGCGGGTTTACAATGAGCAGTTCTTC
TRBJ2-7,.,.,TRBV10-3,CAISVSRQYEQYF,TGTGCCATCAGTGTTAGTCGACAGTATGAGCAGTACTTC
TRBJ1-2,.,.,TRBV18,CASSPGGQFRVDYGYTF,TGTGCCAGCTCACCAGGAGGGCAGTTTCGGGTTGACTATGGCTACACCTTC
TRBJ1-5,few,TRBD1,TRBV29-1,CSVRGQGVDQPQHF,TGCAGCGTTCGAGGGCAGGGGGTAGATCAGCCCCAGCATTTT
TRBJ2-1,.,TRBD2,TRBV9,CASSVGGLAVYNEQFF,TGTGCCAGCAGCGTAGGTGGACTAGCGGTTTACAATGAGCAGTTCTTC
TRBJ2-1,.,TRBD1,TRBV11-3,CASSPSSGQGGNEQFF,TGTGCCAGCAGCCCATCCTCGGGACAGGGGGGCAATGAGCAGTTCTTC